The rows below give T cell receptor beta chains drawn from one sample of a study of quantifying T cell responses using KT2 cells. TCRdb re-called the UMI-ligation and nested PCR reads through MiXCR, storing one row per CDR3 protein. The sample includes 25,000 to 40,000 distinct CDR3 sequences, 10% of them seen just once. Source material: PBMCs spiked with cells of the T cell clone KT2. These TCRs come from a human donor. CDR3s include the opening cysteine and the closing phenylalanine or tryptophan. Each record gives: J gene, clone size, V gene, CDR3 length, D gene, CDR3 protein, CDR3 DNA. D genes are given only for firm matches. Clone sizes are given selectively: once, few, many, or a class where the clone is expanded.

TRBJ2-6 | many | TRBV6-4 | 15 | TRBD2 | CASSDSSGGANVLTF | TGTGCCAGCAGTGACTCTAGCGGGGGGGCCAACGTCCTGACTTTC
TRBJ2-7 | - | TRBV20-1 | 13 | - | CSARTPSSYEQYF | TGCAGTGCTAGGACACCAAGCTCCTACGAGCAGTACTTC
TRBJ2-2 | few | TRBV27 | 12 | - | CASTGGAGELFF | TGTGCCAGCACAGGGGGGGCCGGGGAGCTGTTTTTT
TRBJ1-6 | many | TRBV20-1 | 14 | - | CSARVATVNSPLHF | TGCAGTGCTAGAGTTGCTACTGTTAATTCACCCCTCCACTTT
TRBJ1-1 | - | TRBV5-1 | 17 | - | CASSKALAGRMNTEAFF | TGCGCCAGCAGCAAGGCCCTGGCGGGTCGGATGAACACTGAAGCTTTCTTT
TRBJ2-1 | few | TRBV7-6 | 18 | TRBD2 | CASTWTSGKLSSYNEQFF | TGTGCCAGCACCTGGACTAGCGGAAAATTAAGCTCCTACAATGAGCAGTTCTTC
TRBJ2-1 | - | TRBV29-1 | 13 | - | CSVELSSYNEQFF | TGCAGCGTTGAGTTGAGCTCCTACAATGAGCAGTTCTTC
TRBJ2-1 | few | TRBV7-9 | 11 | - | CASSFGNEQFF | TGTGCCAGCAGCTTCGGGAATGAGCAGTTCTTC
TRBJ1-6 | - | TRBV6-1 | 16 | - | CASSGGGPLSASPLHF | TGTGCCAGCAGTGGGGGGGGACCATTATCGGCGTCACCCCTCCACTTT
TRBJ2-7 | few | TRBV13 | 14 | - | CASSYGGETGEQYF | TGTGCCAGCAGCTACGGCGGGGAAACAGGGGAGCAGTACTTC
TRBJ2-1 | few | TRBV6-6 | 13 | - | CASRSTGLEEQFF | TGTGCCAGCAGATCGACAGGCCTCGAAGAGCAGTTCTTC
TRBJ2-3 | few | TRBV20-1 | 12 | - | CSARRQADTQYF | TGCAGTGCTAGGAGACAGGCAGATACGCAGTATTTT
TRBJ2-7 | many | TRBV6-1 | 13 | - | CASSEGGTYEQYF | TGTGCCAGCAGTGAAGGGGGGACCTACGAGCAGTACTTC
TRBJ2-3 | many | TRBV20-1 | 13 | - | CSRARPSTDTQYF | TGCAGTCGTGCCAGACCTAGCACAGATACGCAGTATTTT
TRBJ2-3 | many | TRBV5-1 | 17 | - | CASSPGQGRFNTDTQYF | TGCGCCAGCAGCCCAGGCCAGGGTCGGTTTAACACAGATACGCAGTATTTT
TRBJ2-7 | many | TRBV4-2 | 14 | - | CASSQDTEYPEQYF | TGTGCCAGCAGCCAAGATACGGAGTACCCCGAGCAGTACTTC
TRBJ2-5 | many | TRBV20-1 | 14 | - | CSARRGDNQETQYF | TGCAGTGCCCGCCGCGGGGACAACCAAGAGACCCAGTACTTC
TRBJ2-7 | few | TRBV6-1 | 17 | TRBD2 | CASSEASGTSWGYEQYF | TGTGCCAGCAGTGAGGCTAGCGGGACCTCTTGGGGGTACGAGCAGTACTTC
TRBJ2-3 | many | TRBV6-5 | 16 | TRBD1 | CASSYARQGSTDTQYF | TGTGCCAGCAGTTACGCCAGACAGGGAAGCACAGATACGCAGTATTTT
TRBJ1-2 | many | TRBV12-3/TRBV12-4 | 14 | - | CATSGDASNYGYTF | TGTGCCACCTCCGGGGACGCATCTAACTATGGCTACACCTTC
TRBJ2-7 | few | TRBV6-6 | 13 | - | CASSYSTGVGQYF | TGTGCCAGCAGTTACTCGACGGGGGTTGGGCAGTACTTC
TRBJ1-1 | few | TRBV2 | 14 | - | CASEAGAGRTEAFF | TGTGCCAGCGAGGCAGGGGCGGGTCGCACTGAAGCTTTCTTT
TRBJ2-2 | - | TRBV7-3 | 18 | TRBD2 | CASSLRGTSGRASGELFF | TGTGCCAGCAGCTTGCGCGGGACTAGCGGGAGGGCCTCCGGGGAGCTGTTTTTT
TRBJ1-1 | few | TRBV10-1 | 13 | - | CASSLHPSAEAFF | TGCGCCAGCTCCTTACACCCTTCGGCTGAAGCTTTCTTT
TRBJ2-5 | - | TRBV6-1 | 15 | - | CASSEGGYSGETQYF | TGTGCCAGCAGTGAAGGGGGATACTCCGGGGAGACCCAGTACTTC
TRBJ1-4 | few | TRBV7-2 | 14 | TRBD1 | CASSPTGVDEKLFF | TGTGCCAGCAGCCCGACAGGGGTAGACGAAAAACTGTTTTTT
TRBJ2-7 | few | TRBV9 | 14 | TRBD2 | CASSVGGNSYEQYF | TGTGCCAGCAGCGTCGGGGGGAACTCCTACGAGCAGTACTTC
TRBJ1-5 | - | TRBV19 | 13 | - | CASSLQGHQPQHF | TGTGCCAGTAGTCTCCAAGGACACCAGCCCCAGCATTTT
TRBJ1-2 | - | TRBV7-8 | 15 | - | CASSSQIIGGDGYTF | TGTGCCAGCAGCTCCCAAATTATAGGTGGGGATGGCTACACCTTC
TRBJ1-1 | many | TRBV30 | 15 | TRBD1 | CAWRGQGASRTEAFF | TGTGCCTGGAGGGGGCAGGGGGCGAGTCGGACTGAAGCTTTCTTT
TRBJ2-7 | few | TRBV14 | 16 | - | CASSQVWTGAWDEQYF | TGTGCCAGCAGCCAAGTTTGGACGGGAGCTTGGGACGAGCAGTACTTC
TRBJ2-1 | many | TRBV6-6 | 17 | TRBD2 | CASSYTSGGGSYNEQFF | TGTGCCAGCAGTTACACTAGCGGGGGAGGGTCCTACAATGAGCAGTTCTTC
TRBJ2-4 | many | TRBV4-3 | 15 | - | CASSQETEMGDIQYF | TGCGCCAGCAGCCAAGAGACCGAAATGGGGGACATTCAGTACTTC
TRBJ2-5 | - | TRBV11-3 | 15 | - | CASSGTIISGETQYF | TGTGCCAGCTCGGGGACGATCATTTCTGGGGAGACCCAGTACTTC
TRBJ2-7 | many | TRBV7-2 | 14 | TRBD1 | CASSLGNRGYEQYF | TGTGCCAGCAGCTTAGGGAACAGGGGGTACGAGCAGTACTTC
TRBJ2-1 | many | TRBV7-3 | 13 | - | CASSLDRYNEQFF | TGTGCCAGCAGCTTAGACCGCTACAATGAGCAGTTCTTC
TRBJ2-7 | few | TRBV5-1 | 15 | TRBD2 | CASSLESGGFEEQYF | TGCGCCAGCAGCTTAGAGAGCGGGGGATTCGAGGAGCAGTACTTC
TRBJ1-1 | few | TRBV12-3/TRBV12-4 | 13 | - | CASSLVRGTEAFF | TGTGCCAGCAGTTTAGTGAGGGGCACTGAAGCTTTCTTT
TRBJ1-1 | - | TRBV7-9 | 14 | - | CASSPGRPRAEAFF | TGTGCCAGCAGCCCCGGACGGCCGAGGGCTGAAGCTTTCTTT
TRBJ1-2 | few | TRBV12-3/TRBV12-4 | 13 | - | CASAPGGGYGYTF | TGTGCCAGCGCCCCTGGAGGGGGGTATGGCTACACCTTC
TRBJ2-5 | few | TRBV5-1 | 14 | - | CASSSGSHQETQYF | TGCGCCAGCAGCTCGGGGTCCCATCAAGAGACCCAGTACTTC
TRBJ2-3 | many | TRBV5-1 | 12 | - | CASSPGADTQYF | TGCGCCAGCAGCCCGGGTGCAGATACGCAGTATTTT